The 28 T cell receptor beta chains reported below all come from one sample, sequenced in a study of T cell changes during pregnancy in multiple sclerosis. Assay used: immunoSEQ multiplex PCR; TCRdb lists only in-frame clones, some missing. Of tens of thousands of clones listed, 91% were seen once; the top ten hold just under 2%. This specimen consisted of CD4+ T cells from peripheral blood mononuclear cells, obtained after pregnancy. The receptors were gathered from a female donor in good health, enrolled as a control in a pregnancy study.

This clone was seen just once. The chain recombines TRBV19 with TRBJ1-1, with D maybe TRBD1 (5 bases). The germline V gene encodes CDR1 LNHDA and CDR2 SQIVND (reference sequence). V was pared by 7 bases and J by 3 bases, with 18 bases between. The CDR3 loop spans 15 amino acids. CDR3 DNA: TGTGCCAGTAAGCTTTACAGGCCCCCGGACACTGAAGCTTTCTTT. This gives the protein CASKLYRPPDTEAFF.

The CDR3 protein is CSVEGIAGDQETQYF. CDR3 in DNA: TGCAGCGTTGAGGGGATAGCGGGGGACCAAGAGACCCAGTACTTC. V and J are TRBV29-1 and TRBJ2-5; 9 nucleotides agree with TRBD2. The CDR3 runs 15 residues. J gave up 0 bases and V 3 bases, and 5 bases lay outside the gene matches. The germline gives CDR1 SQVTM, CDR2 ANQGSEA.

The CDR3 DNA reads as TGTGCCAGCAGCTTAGCGGGAGTTGGACAGTTCTTC. It yields the protein CASSLAGVGQFF. The V call is TRBV7-2, the J call TRBJ2-1; D may be TRBD2 (5 bases). Germline V CDR1 and CDR2: SGHTA, FQGNSA. This CDR3 has 12 amino acids. The V and J ends lost 0 bases and 13 bases respectively, with 10 bases between them.

In its sample, this clone was seen once. The V and J genes are TRBV19 and TRBJ1-1; D is unresolved. There are 15 residues in the CDR3. CDR1 and CDR2 from the germline V gene are LNHDA and SQIVND (reference sequence). V lost 4 bases and J 0 bases, leaving 12 bases between the germline ends. The CDR3 loop reads CASSNPVLMNTEAFF. The CDR3 DNA reads TGTGCCAGTAGTAACCCAGTCCTTATGAACACTGAAGCTTTCTTT.

The chain joins TRBV6-5 to TRBJ2-7, with 7 bases that match TRBD1. Per the germline V gene, CDR1 is MNHEY and CDR2 is SVGAGI. Trimming removed 1 base from V and 2 bases from J; junction bases left unmatched: 5. The CDR3 runs to 15 residues. CDR3 in DNA: TGTGCCAGCAGTTACTTAGGGGGCCCGGCCTACGAGCAGTACTTC. It codes for CASSYLGGPAYEQYF.

The J gene is TRBJ2-1, the V gene TRBV15; tentative D call: TRBD2 (5 bases). This CDR3 contains 15 residues. The V end lost 0 bases, the J end lost 4 bases, and 10 bases lay between the germline ends. The V gene's germline CDR1 is LNHNV and CDR2 YYDKDF (reference sequence). The CDR3 spells CATSRDGGGYNEQFF. As DNA, the CDR3 is TGTGCCACCAGCAGAGATGGAGGCGGATACAATGAGCAGTTCTTC. Complete variable domain (other parts from reference TRBV15 and TRBJ2-1): DAMVIQNPRYQVTQFGKPVTLSCSQTLNHNVMYWYQQKSSQAPKLLFHYYDKDFNNEADTPDNFQSRRPNTSFCFLDIRSPGLGDTAMYLCATSRDGGGYNEQFFGPGTRLTVL.

The CDR3 bases are TGTGCCAGCAGCCGCACAGGGAACGACCAAAAAGCTTTCTTT. It yields the protein CASSRTGNDQKAFF. The chain has TRBV11-1 and TRBJ1-1, with D maybe TRBD1 (6 bases). V dropped 5 bases and J dropped 9 bases, with 19 bases sitting between them. From germline, CDR1 is SGHAT and CDR2 FQDESV (reference sequence). This CDR3 contains 14 residues.

This CDR3 is CASRGTGLPFLGDTQYF. CDR3 DNA: TGTGCCAGCAGGGGAACGGGACTGCCTTTTTTGGGAGATACGCAGTATTTT. The chain couples TRBV7-9 to TRBJ2-3, with D possibly being TRBD2 (6 bases). V was clipped by 6 bases and J by 5 bases, with 24 bases between them. From germline, CDR1 is SEHNR and CDR2 FQNEAQ (reference sequence). The CDR3 sequence is 17 residues long. Complete variable domain (other parts from reference TRBV7-9 and TRBJ2-3): DTGVSQNPRHKITKRGQNVTFRCDPISEHNRLYWYRQTLGQGPEFLTYFQNEAQLEKSRLLSDRFSAERPKGSFSTLEIQRTEQGDSAMYLCASRGTGLPFLGDTQYFGPGTRLTVL.

This chain uses TRBV5-1 with TRBJ1-1; weak D call: TRBD1 (5 bases). CDR1 and CDR2 from the germline V gene are SGHRS and YFSETQ. The length of the CDR3 is 16 residues. The V end lost 3 bases, the J end lost 0 bases, and 15 bases lay between the germline ends. The CDR3 DNA reads as TGCGCCAGCAGCTCCATGTTGATAGGGGTGAACACTGAAGCTTTCTTT. This sequence encodes CASSSMLIGVNTEAFF.

J is TRBJ2-7 and V is TRBV7-6, with 9 bases lining up with TRBD1. V shed 5 bases and J 2 bases; nucleotides not matched to a gene: 4. This CDR3 has 14 amino acids. Germline CDR1 is SGHVS and CDR2 is FNYEAQ. The CDR3 region is CASSTGTGTYEQYF. As DNA, the CDR3 is TGTGCCAGCAGCACCGGGACAGGGACCTACGAGCAGTACTTC.

This rearrangement joins TRBV7-3 to TRBJ1-2, with TRBD1 as a possible D gene (6 bases). The CDR3 consists of 14 residues. Germline V CDR1 and CDR2: SGHTA, FQGTGA. The V and J ends lost 5 bases and 7 bases respectively, with 17 bases between them. The CDR3 reads CASSLGGDRGGYTF. CDR3 sequence (DNA): TGTGCCAGCAGCCTAGGGGGGGATAGAGGTGGCTACACCTTC. Drawing the rest from reference TRBV7-3 and TRBJ1-2, the complete variable domain is GAGVSQTPSNKVTEKGKYVELRCDPISGHTALYWYRQSLGQGPEFLIYFQGTGAADDSGLPNDRFFAVRPEGSVSTLKIQRTERGDSAVYLCASSLGGDRGGYTFGSGTRLTVV.

The rearrangement links TRBV2 to TRBJ1-1; the D is unclear. CDR3 length equals 13 residues. CDR1 is SNHLY and CDR2 is FYNNEI in the germline V gene. V lost 6 bases to trimming and J lost 1 base, with 9 bases between them. CDR3 DNA sequence: TGTGCCAGCAGAAGAGACAAGAACACTGAAGCTTTCTTT. This translates into CASRRDKNTEAFF.

This rearrangement joins TRBV7-9 to TRBJ2-7, with D unclear. From germline, CDR1 is SEHNR and CDR2 FQNEAQ (reference sequence). The CDR3 is 14 residues long. V shed 4 bases and J shed 1 base, with 11 bases lying between them. The CDR3 nucleotides are TGTGCCAGCAGCTATGACACCGCTTCCTACGAGCAGTACTTC. Translated: CASSYDTASYEQYF.

The CDR3 coding sequence is TGCGCCAGCAGGGACGGACTAGCGGGAGGGACCTCAGATACGCAGTATTTT. Protein: CASRDGLAGGTSDTQYF. The rearrangement joins TRBV5-1 to TRBJ2-3; 15 nucleotides line up with TRBD2. The CDR3 extends over 17 amino acids. Germline CDR1 is SGHRS and CDR2 is YFSETQ. Germline trimming cut 5 bases from V and 4 bases from J; bases unmatched to any gene: 8.

The chain is built from TRBV28 and TRBJ2-1; 9 bases line up with TRBD2. Germline loops: CDR1 MDHEN, CDR2 SYDVKM. CDR3 length: 15 residues. The junction had 1 base not matched to a gene; V was cut back by 0 bases and J by 4 bases. As DNA, the CDR3 is TGTGCCAGCAGTTTATGGCTAGCGGGGTACAATGAGCAGTTCTTC. As protein: CASSLWLAGYNEQFF.

This sequence joins TRBV7-2 and TRBJ1-6; D unclear. Germline CDR1 SGHTA, CDR2 FQGNSA. Trimming took off 3 bases at V and 9 bases at J, with 15 bases between the two ends. This CDR3 is built from 15 residues. The CDR3 loop reads CASSFTLERPSPLHF. The CDR3 DNA sequence: TGTGCCAGCAGCTTTACATTGGAGAGACCTTCACCCCTCCACTTT.

The chain employs TRBV2 and TRBJ1-2; D is ambiguous. Per the germline V gene, CDR1 is SNHLY and CDR2 is FYNNEI. Deletions cut 2 bases from V and 8 bases from J, with 15 bases between. The CDR3 totals 14 residues. The CDR3 protein is CASSEWQADGGYTF. CDR3 DNA: TGTGCCAGCAGTGAATGGCAGGCCGATGGAGGCTACACCTTC.

This chain joins TRBV5-4 and TRBJ2-5, with D maybe TRBD1 (7 bases). The CDR3 consists of 17 residues. Trimming shortened V by 4 bases and J by 0 bases, and 19 bases separated the two germline ends. Germline V gives CDR1 SGHNT, CDR2 YYREEE (reference sequence). The CDR3 DNA reads as TGTGCCAGCAGCCTGGGGGGAAGGACAGGATACCAAGAGACCCAGTACTTC. It translates to CASSLGGRTGYQETQYF.

This rearrangement joins TRBV19 to TRBJ2-2, with D perhaps TRBD1 (5 bases). CDR3 length: 17 residues. Deletions cut 3 bases from V and 0 bases from J, with 14 bases between. Per germline, CDR1 LNHDA and CDR2 SQIVND (reference sequence). The CDR3 DNA is TGTGCCAGTAGTATCCCCCCGGCAGGGACGAACACCGGGGAGCTGTTTTTT. It codes for CASSIPPAGTNTGELFF.

The chain couples TRBV7-2 to TRBJ2-7; D is unresolved. This CDR3 region has 16 residues. CDR1 SGHTA and CDR2 FQGNSA come from the germline V gene. With 1 base removed from V and 0 bases from J, the gap between germline ends came to 13 bases. The CDR3 spells CASSLGSSISSYEQYF. DNA for the CDR3: TGTGCCAGCAGCTTAGGTTCGTCGATTAGCTCCTACGAGCAGTACTTC.

The chain links TRBV7-9 to TRBJ2-2; 10 bases line up with TRBD1. The length of the CDR3 is 16 residues. V lost 6 bases, J lost 1 base, and 5 bases stayed unmatched. The germline V gene has CDR1 SEHNR and CDR2 FQNEAQ (reference sequence). The CDR3 spells CASRLTGGLNTGELFF. The DNA for the CDR3 is TGTGCCAGCAGGCTGACAGGGGGCTTGAACACCGGGGAGCTGTTTTTT.

The chain carries TRBV4-3 and TRBJ2-3; 9 positions agree with TRBD2. The J segment lost 5 bases and the V segment lost 4 bases, leaving 4 bases of the junction unmatched. The CDR3 totals 14 residues. Germline values: CDR1 LGHNA, CDR2 YSLEER. CDR3 bases: TGCGCCAGCAGCCGTAATAGCGGGAGAGATACGCAGTATTTT. Translation: CASSRNSGRDTQYF.

The chain uses TRBV27 and TRBJ1-2; D gene uncertain. Germline V CDR1 and CDR2: MNHEY, SMNVEV (reference sequence). This CDR3 has 16 residues. The germline V and J ends were trimmed by 11 bases and 0 bases, with 22 bases remaining between them. CDR3 loop: CAEAHDPTLTNYGYTF. CDR3 coding DNA: TGTGCCGAGGCCCACGACCCGACCCTCACTAACTATGGCTACACCTTC.

The CDR3 sequence: CSVGTGINYGYTF. As DNA, the CDR3 is TGCAGCGTAGGGACAGGGATAAACTATGGCTACACCTTC. The rearrangement uses TRBV29-1 and TRBJ1-2; 9 positions match TRBD1. V dropped 6 bases and J dropped 2; count of bases not matched to a gene: 4. The CDR3 extends over 13 amino acids. Looked up from germline, CDR1 is SQVTM and CDR2 is ANQGSEA.

The chain combines TRBV4-1 with TRBJ2-2; a weak D match, TRBD1 (6 bases). The length of the CDR3 is 16 residues. Germline values: CDR1 MGHRA, CDR2 YSYEKL. Trimming left V 2 bases short and J 0 bases short, with 10 bases between. The DNA of the CDR3 is TGCGCCAGCAGCCAATCCTGGACAGCGAACACCGGGGAGCTGTTTTTT. It yields the protein CASSQSWTANTGELFF.

The gene calls are TRBV19 and TRBJ2-7; 8 bases are shared with TRBD1. This CDR3 is built from 14 residues. Germline V gene sequence: CDR1 LNHDA, CDR2 SQIVND (reference sequence). V lost 5 bases to trimming and J lost 2 bases; unmatched junction nucleotides: 5. In nucleotides, the CDR3 is TGTGCCAGTAGTCTAAGGACAGGGACCTACGAGCAGTACTTC. Its translation is CASSLRTGTYEQYF.

V is TRBV23-1 and J is TRBJ1-2; TRBD1 matches 9 bases. TRBV23-1 is an open reading frame, and its role is uncertain. Trimming took 2 bases from V and 4 from J; bases not matched to a gene: 5. CDR3 length: 15 residues. The CDR3 DNA is TGCGCCAGCAGTCAACCGGGACAGGGAACCTATGGCTACACCTTC. It encodes CASSQPGQGTYGYTF.

This chain joins TRBV2 and TRBJ1-6; a weak D match, TRBD1 (5 bases). The CDR3 is 14 amino acids. V was cut by 6 bases and J by 7 bases, with 13 bases left in between. The V gene's germline CDR1 is SNHLY and CDR2 FYNNEI. The CDR3 is CASSAGQGNSPLHF. The CDR3, as DNA: TGTGCCAGCAGCGCGGGGCAGGGAAATTCACCCCTCCACTTT. The full variable domain, in which reference TRBV2 and TRBJ1-6 provide the parts outside the CDR3, is EPEVTQTPSHQVTQMGQEVILRCVPISNHLYFYWYRQILGQKVEFLVSFYNNEISEKSEIFDDQFSVERPDGSNFTLKIRSTKLEDSAMYFCASSAGQGNSPLHFGNGTRLTVT.